This record covers a single T cell receptor (beta chain). The antigen is unknown. The data were taken from a study of T cell responses to AZD1222 COVID-19 vaccine. Whole-study findings and limits: Baseline serostatus was positive in only six or seven AZD1222 recipients.

TCRdb's table, derived via immunoSEQ multiplex PCR, lists solely in-frame clones and lacks some. The data contain 75,000 to 95,000 clones, about 85% of them singletons. V was clipped by 4 bases and J by 0 bases, with 11 bases between them. The CDR3 has 14 residues. CDR1 and CDR2 from the germline V gene are SGHRS and YFSETQ. Sequenced here: peripheral blood, sampled on day 0 of AZD1222 vaccination. The receptor was derived from an adult in good health. This sequence joins TRBV5-1 and TRBJ2-7, with D tentatively TRBD1 (6 bases). The CDR3 sequence is CASSEAGVSYEQYF. In DNA, the CDR3 is TGCGCCAGCAGCGAAGCAGGGGTCTCCTACGAGCAGTACTTC.